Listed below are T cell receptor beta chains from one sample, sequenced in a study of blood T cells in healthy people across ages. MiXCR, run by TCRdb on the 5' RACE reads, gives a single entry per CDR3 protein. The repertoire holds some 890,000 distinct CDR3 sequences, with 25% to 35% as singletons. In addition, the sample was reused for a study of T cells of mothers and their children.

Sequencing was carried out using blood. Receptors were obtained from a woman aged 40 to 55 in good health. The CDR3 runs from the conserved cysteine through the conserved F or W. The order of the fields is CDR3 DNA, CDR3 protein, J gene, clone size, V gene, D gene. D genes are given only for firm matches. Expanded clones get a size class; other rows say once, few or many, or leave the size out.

CDR3nt: TGTGCCATCAGGAAAGAGGGCACAGATACGCAGTATTTT
CDR3aa: CAIRKEGTDTQYF
j_gene: TRBJ2-3
abundance: .
v_gene: TRBV10-3
d_gene: .

CDR3nt: TGTGCCAGCAGCTTCCGGGAAACGGGGTACAATGAGCAGTTCTTC
CDR3aa: CASSFRETGYNEQFF
j_gene: TRBJ2-1
abundance: many
v_gene: TRBV7-9
d_gene: .

CDR3nt: TGTGCCAGCAGCACAGGGTTGACACGTCTTGGCTACACCTTC
CDR3aa: CASSTGLTRLGYTF
j_gene: TRBJ1-2
abundance: .
v_gene: TRBV28
d_gene: .

CDR3nt: TGTGCCAGCAGTTACCCGAGTGGGATTTTCTATGGCTACACCTTC
CDR3aa: CASSYPSGIFYGYTF
j_gene: TRBJ1-2
abundance: .
v_gene: TRBV6-2/TRBV6-3
d_gene: .

CDR3nt: TGTGCCAGCAGCGATACAGGGTTACATTATGGTGGCTACACCTTC
CDR3aa: CASSDTGLHYGGYTF
j_gene: TRBJ1-2
abundance: .
v_gene: TRBV7-9
d_gene: .

CDR3nt: TGTGCCAGCAGCCTAAACGGGTCCTACGAGCAGTACTTC
CDR3aa: CASSLNGSYEQYF
j_gene: TRBJ2-7
abundance: once
v_gene: TRBV7-2
d_gene: .

CDR3nt: TGCAGTGCTAGTCCGGCTACGGGCCCCCAGTACTTC
CDR3aa: CSASPATGPQYF
j_gene: TRBJ2-5
abundance: .
v_gene: TRBV20-1
d_gene: .

CDR3nt: TGTGCCAGCAGTGAATCAACACAGTACCAAGAGACCCAGTACTTC
CDR3aa: CASSESTQYQETQYF
j_gene: TRBJ2-5
abundance: .
v_gene: TRBV25-1
d_gene: .

CDR3nt: TGCAGTGCTAGAGATACAGGGATTTCTGGAAACACCATATATTTT
CDR3aa: CSARDTGISGNTIYF
j_gene: TRBJ1-3
abundance: few
v_gene: TRBV20-1
d_gene: .

CDR3nt: TGTGCCAGCAGCTTACTTGATGCAACTAATGAAAAACTGTTTTTT
CDR3aa: CASSLLDATNEKLFF
j_gene: TRBJ1-4
abundance: .
v_gene: TRBV7-2
d_gene: .

CDR3nt: TGTGCCAGCAGTTGGGTTCCGAACACTGAAGCTTTCTTT
CDR3aa: CASSWVPNTEAFF
j_gene: TRBJ1-1
abundance: few
v_gene: TRBV12-3/TRBV12-4
d_gene: .

CDR3nt: TGTGCCAGTACCAAGAATCAAGGCTACAATGAGCAGTTCTTC
CDR3aa: CASTKNQGYNEQFF
j_gene: TRBJ2-1
abundance: .
v_gene: TRBV19
d_gene: .

CDR3nt: TGTGCCAGCAGCCCGGACAGGGCAGCAGATACGCAGTATTTT
CDR3aa: CASSPDRAADTQYF
j_gene: TRBJ2-3
abundance: many
v_gene: TRBV7-3
d_gene: TRBD1

CDR3nt: TGTGCCAGCAGCTTAAGCGGTGGCTACACCTTC
CDR3aa: CASSLSGGYTF
j_gene: TRBJ1-2
abundance: many
v_gene: TRBV12-3/TRBV12-4
d_gene: .

CDR3nt: TGTGCCATCAGTATCGGCGGGACAGAAAATGAGCAGTTCTTC
CDR3aa: CAISIGGTENEQFF
j_gene: TRBJ2-1
abundance: .
v_gene: TRBV10-3
d_gene: .

CDR3nt: TGTGCCAGCAGTGAAGGGACAGGGTTCTACGAGCAGTACTTC
CDR3aa: CASSEGTGFYEQYF
j_gene: TRBJ2-7
abundance: many
v_gene: TRBV6-1
d_gene: TRBD1